This T cell receptor beta chain was identified during a study of cytomegalovirus exposure and HLA in healthy donors. Notes on the study in general: Several of the most significant clusters appeared, in a later analysis, to be linked to common viral pathogens.

The table lists this clone with a count of one. Antigen: not known. PCR was performed using 60 Vbeta and 13 Jbeta primers. Clones were sequenced by immunoSEQ multiplex PCR, and TCRdb holds only the in-frame ones, with some missing. The data show fewer than 200,000 clones, with 60% to 80% seen just once and nearly 6.5% held by the top ten. The sequence came from a man in his forties or fifties in good health and CMV-seropositive. Sequencing was carried out using PBMCs.

CDR3 amino acids: CASSSRGGRASYNEQFF. The CDR3 DNA reads as TGTGCCAGCAGCTCCCGAGGCGGGAGGGCCTCCTACAATGAGCAGTTCTTC. The chain couples TRBV13 to TRBJ2-1, with 9 bases matching TRBD2. CDR1 PRHDT and CDR2 FYEKMQ come from the germline V gene (reference sequence). The CDR3 consists of 17 residues. The V segment lost 4 bases and the J segment 0 bases; nucleotides outside the gene matches: 7.